This T cell receptor beta chain derives from a study of cytomegalovirus exposure and HLA in healthy donors. Study-level results: In vitro confirmation showed a few CMV-associated chains to be CMV antigen specific. Common viral pathogens were later found to be apparently linked to several of the most significant clusters. When presence/absence was analysed, sequencing depth was taken to be roughly uniform across donors. Previously analyzed data showed that most TCR beta V segments were productive at a frequency of about 90% or about 30%.

Germline V gene sequence: CDR1 MNHNS, CDR2 SASEGT. The CDR3 covers 15 residues. V was shortened by 8 bases and J by 0 bases, with 14 bases between the two germline ends. On this clone itself: Its specificity is not known.

In the PCR, 60 Vbeta and 13 Jbeta primers were used. Assay used: immunoSEQ multiplex PCR; TCRdb lists only in-frame clones, some missing. The sample contains tens of thousands of clones, roughly 70% of which appear only once. The chain recombines TRBV6-1 with TRBJ2-4, with D possibly TRBD1 on 5 matching bases. The source material was PBMCs. This receptor was taken from a woman aged 25 to 39 in good health and CMV-seronegative. This chain's CDR3 is CASDTGSLAKNIQYF. In DNA, the CDR3 is TGTGCCAGCGATACAGGATCTCTAGCCAAAAACATTCAGTACTTC.